Listed here are 12 T cell receptor beta chains from one sample, sequenced in a study of blood T cell repertoires in COVID-19. TCRdb's copy holds only in-frame clones and misses some; the assay was immunoSEQ multiplex PCR. The sample has tens of thousands of clones; approximately 86% are singletons. Specimen: peripheral blood. The receptors were gathered from a man between 65 and 85 years old with acute or convalescent COVID-19.

The V call is TRBV19, the J call TRBJ1-4, with TRBD1 matching 9 bases. V lost 7 bases, J lost 7 bases, and 7 bases stayed unmatched. From germline, CDR1 is LNHDA and CDR2 SQIVND (reference sequence). The CDR3 runs 14 residues. The CDR3 sequence: CASTSGTGSEKLFF. The DNA for the CDR3 is TGTGCCAGTACCTCCGGGACAGGGTCTGAAAAACTGTTTTTT.

The V call is TRBV5-6, the J call TRBJ1-1, with 8 bases that match TRBD1. In germline, CDR1 is SGHDT, CDR2 YYEEEE. J was trimmed by 5 bases and V by 0 bases; bases with no gene match: 3. The CDR3 has 14 residues. CDR3 nucleotides: TGTGCCAGCAGCTTGGACAGGGGGAGGACTGAAGCTTTCTTT. This sequence encodes CASSLDRGRTEAFF.

V gene TRBV27 combines with J gene TRBJ1-1; weak D call: TRBD1 (6 bases). The CDR3 is 13 amino acids. Trimming removed 6 bases from V and 2 bases from J, with 10 bases in between. The germline V gene has CDR1 MNHEY and CDR2 SMNVEV (reference sequence). The CDR3 region has the DNA TGTGCCAGCAGATGGGACACTAACACTGAAGCTTTCTTT. Translating it yields CASRWDTNTEAFF.

The J gene is TRBJ2-7, the V gene TRBV24-1; 8 bases line up with TRBD1. This CDR3 spans 17 amino acids. V trimming: 2 bases; J trimming: 3 bases; junction bases outside the gene matches: 11. Germline V gives CDR1 KGHDR, CDR2 SFDVKD. CDR3 sequence (DNA): TGTGCCACCAGTGATTCTATAATCCGGGACAGGTTCTACGAGCAGTACTTC. Translating gives CATSDSIIRDRFYEQYF.

The V and J genes are TRBV12-5 and TRBJ2-5; possible D gene TRBD2, 5 bases. CDR1 and CDR2 from the germline V gene are LGHNT and FRNRAP. V was trimmed by 3 bases and J by 1 base, leaving 9 bases between them. The CDR3 extends over 14 amino acids. The chain's CDR3 is CASGFPRGQETQYF. CDR3 sequence (DNA): TGTGCTAGTGGTTTCCCCCGGGGCCAAGAGACCCAGTACTTC.

This sequence joins TRBV6-5 and TRBJ1-1; 9 bases are shared with TRBD1. J gave up 4 bases and V 6 bases, and 9 bases lay outside the gene matches. The CDR3 extends over 15 amino acids. The germline V gene encodes CDR1 MNHEY and CDR2 SVGAGI. CDR3: CASSQQGAQGTEAFF. The CDR3 DNA follows: TGTGCCAGCAGCCAACAGGGGGCGCAGGGCACTGAAGCTTTCTTT.

This clone has a handful of counts. The rearrangement joins TRBV19 to TRBJ1-1; tentative D call: TRBD1 (5 bases). CDR1 and CDR2 (germline): LNHDA, SQIVND (reference sequence). CDR3 length: 14 amino acids. The V gene lost 3 bases and the J gene lost 0 bases, with 8 bases spanning the gap. CDR3 in DNA: TGTGCCAGTAGTATGGGGCAGATGAACACTGAAGCTTTCTTT. It yields the protein CASSMGQMNTEAFF.

The CDR3 bases are TGCGCCAGCGGAACAGGGGACACTGAAGCTTTCTTT. Translated: CASGTGDTEAFF. The V gene is TRBV5-1, the J gene TRBJ1-1, with TRBD1 identical over 7 bases. The trim removed 7 bases at V and 3 bases at J, leaving 3 bases unmatched. Germline values: CDR1 SGHRS, CDR2 YFSETQ. This CDR3 has 12 amino acids.

This clone showed up just a few times. V and J are TRBV5-1 and TRBJ1-2; 9 bases fit TRBD1. The CDR3 consists of 16 residues. The J segment lost 3 bases and the V segment lost 0 bases, leaving 6 bases of the junction unmatched. The germline V gene encodes CDR1 SGHRS and CDR2 YFSETQ. DNA for the CDR3: TGCGCCAGCAGCTTGGTGGGGGACAGGGCCTACTATGGCTACACCTTC. As protein: CASSLVGDRAYYGYTF.

This clone turned up a few times. V gene TRBV10-2 combines with J gene TRBJ2-7; maybe TRBD1 (6 bases). This CDR3 spans 11 amino acids. Trimming shortened V by 8 bases and J by 6 bases, and 11 bases separated the two germline ends. CDR1 and CDR2 from the germline V gene are WSHSY and SAAADI. CDR3 DNA: TGCGCCAGCGGACAGTGGCGCGAGCAGTACTTC. Translating gives CASGQWREQYF.

The chain uses TRBV19 and TRBJ2-1; D ambiguous. This CDR3 spans 15 amino acids. Trimming removed 0 bases at V and 0 bases at J, with 6 bases between. In germline, CDR1 is LNHDA, CDR2 SQIVND (reference sequence). The CDR3 region has the DNA TGTGCCAGTAGTATAGACACGAGCTCCTACAATGAGCAGTTCTTC. Its protein product is CASSIDTSSYNEQFF.

The rearrangement uses TRBV10-3 and TRBJ1-5; perhaps TRBD1 as D (6 bases). Trimming left V 8 bases short and J 7 bases short, with 18 bases between. The germline CDR1 and CDR2 sequences are ENHRY and SYGVKD. This CDR3 spans 14 amino acids. The CDR3 DNA is TGTGCCATCTCTTCCACAGGGCCTTACCAGCCCCAGCATTTT. Protein product: CAISSTGPYQPQHF.